The sequence of this T cell receptor beta chain was determined in a study of shared clonotypes between healthy human individuals. Each of the donors was a healthy adult who was HIV-negative and had not had a recent acute infection or vaccination. Study results and caveats: The sharing of 5% to 5.5% of naive CD4 clonotypes was seen across a few donors.

Approximately 30,000 T cell genomes (roughly 0.2 ug DNA) went into each sorted-subset replicate. Using immunoSEQ multiplex PCR, the repertoire was profiled, and TCRdb retains in-frame clones only, with some absent. The sample consists of more than 2,000,000 clones, over 90% of them appearing once. Concerning this clone: Its specificity is not known.

The TCR originated in a man younger than 35 in good health. Some clones in this sample may be carry-over from other donors' samples. Material for sequencing was naive CD4+ T cells from PBMCs. Subset specified: CD45RA+ positively selected.

The CDR3 sequence: CASSVGTAKQSSGNTIYF. CDR3 coding DNA: TGTGCCAGCAGCGTTGGGACAGCCAAACAGTCCTCTGGAAACACCATATATTTT. The chain combines TRBV9 with TRBJ1-3; 7 bases match TRBD1. The CDR3 length is 18 residues. J gave up 0 bases and V 2 bases, and 11 bases lay outside the gene matches. Germline lookup yields CDR1 SGDLS and CDR2 YYNGEE.